These 30 T cell receptor beta chains were all obtained from the same sample, sequenced in a study of response to subunit inactivated influenza vaccine. Via MiXCR, TCRdb re-called the RT-PCR reads, giving one row per CDR3 protein. Altogether around 570,000 distinct CDR3 sequences are present, approximately 10% being singletons, with the ten largest covering roughly 11%. These records were also assigned to another study, of T cells expressing NK-cell markers. From that paper: 5'RACE template switching with UMIs produced the TCR beta cDNA.

Sequences were derived from PBMCs from blood, sampled on the day of vaccination. These receptors all stem from a man aged 45-65 years who received an inactivated influenza vaccine.

This clonotype has more than one count but fewer than ten. The V gene is TRBV7-8, the J gene TRBJ2-1; 9 bases line up with TRBD2. This CDR3 is built from 15 residues. The trim removed 5 bases at V and 8 bases at J, leaving 10 bases unmatched. Germline CDR1 is SGHVS and CDR2 is FQNEAQ. For the CDR3, the DNA is TGTGCCAGCAGCCTCAGTCTAGCGGGATTATATGAGCAGTTCTTC. The encoded protein is CASSLSLAGLYEQFF. Full variable domain (missing parts from reference TRBV7-8 and TRBJ2-1): GAGVSQSPRYKVAKRGQDVALRCDPISGHVSLFWYQQALGQGPEFLTYFQNEAQLDKSGLPSDRFFAERPEGSVSTLKIQRTQQEDSAVYLCASSLSLAGLYEQFFGPGTRLTVL.

This clonotype was found a few times. V is TRBV6-2 or TRBV6-3 and J is TRBJ2-1; D uncertain. With 5 bases removed from V and 0 bases from J, the gap between germline ends came to 11 bases. CDR1 and CDR2 (germline): MNHEY, SVGEGT. The CDR3 extends over 15 amino acids. The CDR3 coding sequence is TGTGCCAGCAGTCTGTTTACCGTCTCCTACAATGAGCAGTTCTTC. It codes for CASSLFTVSYNEQFF.

V is TRBV5-8 and J is TRBJ2-7; maybe TRBD2 (6 bases). The ends were cut back, 3 bases at V and 4 bases at J, with 23 bases in the middle. In germline, CDR1 is SGHTS, CDR2 YDEGEE. The CDR3 covers 17 residues. The CDR3 protein is CASSWDLGGARVYEQYF. The CDR3 DNA sequence: TGTGCCAGCAGCTGGGACCTTGGCGGGGCCAGGGTATACGAGCAGTACTTC.

The chain carries TRBV19 and TRBJ1-5; maybe TRBD1 (5 bases). The CDR3 is 12 residues long. Germline lookup yields CDR1 LNHDA and CDR2 SQIVND (reference sequence). V was pared by 7 bases and J by 5 bases, with 9 bases between. CDR3 DNA sequence: TGTGCCAGTATGGGGCTATATCAGCCCCAGCATTTT. This codes for CASMGLYQPQHF.

This chain joins TRBV6-5 and TRBJ2-3, with no clear D. In germline, CDR1 is MNHEY, CDR2 SVGAGI. The CDR3 runs 14 residues. V gave up 2 bases and J gave up 4 bases, with 10 bases separating them. Here the CDR3 reads CASSYLAESDTQYF. The CDR3 DNA sequence: TGTGCCAGCAGTTACCTGGCAGAATCAGATACGCAGTATTTT.

The chain employs TRBV6-2 or TRBV6-3 and TRBJ1-5; no clear D. The CDR3 totals 20 residues. Germline CDR1 and CDR2: MNHEY and SVGEGT. Between the trimmed V and J ends, which lost 2 bases and 0 bases, there was a span of 23 bases. CDR3 nucleotide sequence: TGTGCCAGCAGTTACCAATCCCGGTGGTCCGCTCGTTATAGCAATCAGCCCCAGCATTTT. This encodes CASSYQSRWSARYSNQPQHF.

This clonotype was seen only a few times. The rearrangement links TRBV12-3 or TRBV12-4 to TRBJ2-2; weak D call: TRBD2 (5 bases). CDR3 size: 14 residues. Trimming took off 3 bases at V and 4 bases at J, with 9 bases between the two ends. The CDR3 DNA is TGTGCCAGCAGTTTGGCGGGCCCCACCGGGGAGCTGTTTTTT. It encodes CASSLAGPTGELFF.

This clonotype was observed at least ten times. J is TRBJ2-3 and V is TRBV28, with TRBD1 identical over 11 bases. Trimming cost V 6 bases and J 5 bases; bases outside gene matches: 10. The germline CDR1 and CDR2 sequences are MDHEN and SYDVKM. This CDR3 is 16 amino acids long. The CDR3 nucleotides read TGTGCCAGCAGCTTTATCGGGGGACAGGGGGTAGATACGCAGTATTTT. Translation: CASSFIGGQGVDTQYF. The whole variable domain, remainder taken from reference TRBV28 and TRBJ2-3, is DVKVTQSSRYLVKRTGEKVFLECVQDMDHENMFWYRQDPGLGLRLIYFSYDVKMKEKGDIPEGYSVSREKKERFSLILESASTNQTSMYLCASSFIGGQGVDTQYFGPGTRLTVL.

This clonotype has just a few counts. CDR3: CASSFEARGAFF. The CDR3, as DNA: TGTGCCAGCAGTTTTGAGGCCCGTGGAGCTTTCTTT. V usage is TRBV12-3 or TRBV12-4 and J usage is TRBJ1-1; D is undetermined. The CDR3 consists of 12 residues. Trimming took 3 bases from V and 10 from J, leaving 12 bases between them.

In its sample, this clonotype was seen a few times. The genes are TRBV20-1 and TRBJ2-1; TRBD2 is a possible D gene (6 bases). Germline V gene data show CDR1 as DFQATT and CDR2 as SNEGSKA (reference sequence). V was shortened by 1 base and J by 0 bases, with 28 bases between the two germline ends. The CDR3 spans 21 residues. CDR3 sequence (DNA): TGCAGTGCTAGAGGAGGGTGGGAGGCCCGATTGGGTGCTAGCTCCTACAATGAGCAGTTCTTC. This gives the protein CSARGGWEARLGASSYNEQFF.

A few counts support this clonotype. This chain joins TRBV3-1 and TRBJ2-1; TRBD2 aligns across 12 bases. The CDR3 covers 20 residues. The junction had 14 bases not matched to a gene; V was cut back by 4 bases and J by 1 base. Germline V CDR1 and CDR2: LGHDT, YNNKEL (reference sequence). CDR3 nucleotides: TGTGCCAGCAGCCTAGATCCCAGACTAGCGGGGGCCCTGTCCTACAATGAGCAGTTCTTC. It encodes CASSLDPRLAGALSYNEQFF.

This clonotype was counted between two and nine times. This sequence joins TRBV7-9 and TRBJ1-2; D unclear. Deletions cut 7 bases from V and 2 bases from J, with 14 bases between. Germline lookup yields CDR1 SEHNR and CDR2 FQNEAQ (reference sequence). There are 14 residues in the CDR3. Here the CDR3 DNA reads TGTGCCAGCACCACATCTGCAGTAAACTATGGCTACACCTTC. This translates into CASTTSAVNYGYTF. Looking up the rest from reference TRBV7-9 and TRBJ1-2 gives the full variable domain: DTGVSQNPRHKITKRGQNVTFRCDPISEHNRLYWYRQTLGQGPEFLTYFQNEAQLEKSRLLSDRFSAERPKGSFSTLEIQRTEQGDSAMYLCASTTSAVNYGYTFGSGTRLTVV.

There are a few counts of this clonotype. The chain is built from TRBV29-1 and TRBJ2-7, with 10 bases identical to TRBD1. The CDR3 is made up of 13 amino acids. CDR1 is SQVTM and CDR2 is ANQGSEA in the germline V gene. Trimming removed 7 bases from V and 4 bases from J; junction bases left unmatched: 7. CDR3 nucleotides: TGCAGCGCCGGACAGGGGGAAATTTACGAGCAGTACTTC. Translated, it gives CSAGQGEIYEQYF.

Many counts were recorded for this clonotype. An end of the junction does not agree with germline; a read error may underlie this. V is TRBV12-3 or TRBV12-4 and J is TRBJ1-2; TRBD1 matches 8 bases. The CDR3 spans 14 residues. CDR3 nucleotide sequence: TGTGCCAGCAGTTTAGCCGACAGGGGTGGGGAAGTCGCCTTC. Translation: CASSLADRGGEVAF.

This clonotype has a count of ten or more. The gene calls are TRBV6-2 or TRBV6-3 and TRBJ2-2; D unclear. Per the germline V gene, CDR1 is MNHEY and CDR2 is SVGEGT. The CDR3 is made up of 13 amino acids. Trimming shortened V by 6 bases and J by 0 bases, and 5 bases separated the two germline ends. In DNA form, the CDR3 reads TGTGCCAGCAGACAGTCGAACACCGGGGAGCTGTTTTTT. Protein product: CASRQSNTGELFF.

The chain joins TRBV5-1 to TRBJ1-1; D is uncertain. Trimming cost V 5 bases and J 0 bases, with 8 bases left between them. Germline V gene lookup returns CDR1 SGHRS and CDR2 YFSETQ. The CDR3 has 13 amino acids. Written as DNA, the CDR3 is TGCGCCAGCAGGCCCAAGGTGAACACTGAAGCTTTCTTT. It yields the protein CASRPKVNTEAFF.

The V call is TRBV10-3, the J call TRBJ2-3, with D possibly TRBD2 on 5 matching bases. The CDR3 spans 17 residues. CDR1 and CDR2 from the germline V gene are ENHRY and SYGVKD. V was clipped by 3 bases and J by 1 base, with 17 bases between them. This CDR3 is CAISDGFRGSGTDTQYF. The DNA of the CDR3 is TGTGCCATCAGTGACGGGTTTCGGGGATCTGGCACAGATACGCAGTATTTT.

This clonotype was picked up a small number of times. The V call is TRBV12-3 or TRBV12-4, the J call TRBJ2-3, with 7 bases lining up with TRBD1. After removal of 1 base from V and 2 bases from J, the junction contained 30 bases not matched to a gene. CDR3 length: 24 amino acids. The chain's CDR3 is CASSLVFLARDWTGPVRNTDTQYF. The CDR3 DNA sequence: TGTGCCAGCAGTTTAGTTTTCCTTGCCCGGGATTGGACAGGACCTGTCCGGAACACAGATACGCAGTATTTT.

This clonotype came up a few times. This chain uses TRBV10-1 with TRBJ1-1; 8 bases fit TRBD1. V gave up 6 bases and J gave up 6 bases; unmatched junction bases: 9. CDR1 and CDR2 from the germline V gene are WNHNN and SYGVQD (reference sequence). This CDR3 has 14 residues. CDR3 bases: TGCGCCAGCAGCTCCAGGGGGCCAAACTCTGAAGCTTTCTTT. Protein sequence: CASSSRGPNSEAFF.

The chain uses TRBV5-1 and TRBJ2-1; the D is unclear. This CDR3 has 16 amino acids. The germline V gene has CDR1 SGHRS and CDR2 YFSETQ. Trimming stripped 0 bases from V and 4 bases from J, with 14 bases between. DNA for the CDR3: TGCGCCAGCAGCTTGGGGGCTCAAATTAGTTACAATGAGCAGTTCTTC. Translated, it gives CASSLGAQISYNEQFF.

The V call is TRBV10-3, the J call TRBJ1-6; D is unclear. Trimming cost V 10 bases and J 7 bases, with 20 bases left between them. There are 15 residues in the CDR3. From germline, CDR1 is ENHRY and CDR2 SYGVKD. This CDR3 reads CATSVRSVTNSPLHF. The CDR3 coding sequence is TGTGCCACCAGCGTTCGGTCGGTGACGAATTCACCCCTCCACTTT.

This clonotype was detected only once. The V call is TRBV5-6, the J call TRBJ2-5; D is unresolved. This CDR3 is 14 amino acids long. V was clipped by 1 base and J by 1 base, with 8 bases between them. The germline V gene encodes CDR1 SGHDT and CDR2 YYEEEE. In nucleotides, the CDR3 is TGTGCCAGCAGCTTGTCGGGCATCCAAGAGACCCAGTACTTC. It codes for CASSLSGIQETQYF.

This clonotype has a handful of counts. This rearrangement joins TRBV6-5 to TRBJ1-1; no clear D gene. Germline V gives CDR1 MNHEY, CDR2 SVGAGI. The CDR3 sequence is 14 residues long. The germline V and J ends were trimmed by 2 bases and 1 base, with 8 bases remaining between them. The CDR3 DNA is TGTGCCAGCAGTTACGGGCCAGAGAACACTGAAGCTTTCTTT. Translating gives CASSYGPENTEAFF.

The chain carries TRBV7-6 and TRBJ2-3; 7 positions match TRBD2. J was trimmed by 2 bases and V by 7 bases; bases with no gene match: 9. This CDR3 spans 15 amino acids. CDR1 SGHVS and CDR2 FNYEAQ come from the germline V gene. Here the CDR3 DNA reads TGTGCCAGCAAAAGGGGAGGGCCCGACACAGATACGCAGTATTTT. Translation gives CASKRGGPDTDTQYF.

This clonotype showed up just a few times. The chain carries TRBV12-3 or TRBV12-4 and TRBJ2-7, with D possibly TRBD2 on 5 matching bases. The CDR3 sequence is 13 residues long. V lost 0 bases and J 7 bases, leaving 10 bases between the germline ends. The CDR3 loop is CASSLAGRGEQYF. DNA for the CDR3: TGTGCCAGCAGTTTAGCGGGGAGAGGGGAGCAGTACTTC.

The chain employs TRBV7-9 and TRBJ2-4; possibly TRBD1 or TRBD2 for D (5 bases each). The germline V gene has CDR1 SEHNR and CDR2 FQNEAQ (reference sequence). V lost 3 bases and J 1 base, leaving 10 bases between the germline ends. The CDR3 length is 15 residues. CDR3 in DNA: TGTGCCAGCAGCTTCGGGGCGCGGGCCAAAAACATTCAGTACTTC. Translation: CASSFGARAKNIQYF.

This clonotype was seen a few times. V usage is TRBV9 and J usage is TRBJ2-6; possible D gene TRBD1, 5 bases. Deletions cut 0 bases from V and 2 bases from J, with 6 bases between. There are 15 residues in the CDR3. Germline CDR1 is SGDLS and CDR2 is YYNGEE. The DNA for the CDR3 is TGTGCCAGCAGCGTAGGGGGCGCTGGGGCCAACGTCCTGACTTTC. It translates to CASSVGGAGANVLTF.

The V and J genes are TRBV30 and TRBJ2-1, with 10 bases that match TRBD2. Germline V lookup: CDR1 GTSNPN, CDR2 SVGIG (reference sequence). The trim removed 0 bases at V and 0 bases at J, leaving 2 bases unmatched. The CDR3 length is 16 residues. This CDR3 is CAWSVLAGSSYNEQFF. The CDR3 DNA reads TGTGCCTGGAGTGTACTAGCGGGGAGCTCCTACAATGAGCAGTTCTTC.

The CDR3 reads CASTQNRGLETQYF. The CDR3 region has the DNA TGTGCCAGCACCCAGAATCGGGGTCTGGAGACCCAGTACTTC. This rearrangement joins TRBV11-2 to TRBJ2-5, with a tentative D call TRBD2 (5 bases). CDR1 and CDR2 from the germline V gene are SGHAT and FQNNGV. The CDR3 is 14 amino acids. The germline V and J ends were trimmed by 7 bases and 5 bases, with 17 bases remaining between them.

This clonotype has more than one count but fewer than ten. The chain uses TRBV5-6 and TRBJ2-2; D gene uncertain. The CDR3 contains 15 residues. The V end lost 7 bases, the J end lost 0 bases, and 13 bases lay between the germline ends. Germline V gives CDR1 SGHDT, CDR2 YYEEEE. The CDR3 bases are TGTGCCAGCTATTCGTCGGGCGCGAACACCGGGGAGCTGTTTTTT. Its protein is CASYSSGANTGELFF.